This T cell receptor (beta chain) stems from a study of OX40 agonist ivuxolimab in advanced cancers. At the level of the study: Patients in dose escalation had liver, melanoma, kidney or head and neck cancers. Study-level results: CD8+ T cells were the subset that, on average, had more expanded clones than CD4+.

Produced via immunoSEQ multiplex PCR; TCRdb's table is partial and in-frame only. The sample yields roughly 60,000 clones, approximately 91% seen once. Comments on this clone: What it binds is not known.

This CDR3 region has 13 residues. Trimming cost V 8 bases and J 2 bases, with 9 bases left between them. Germline V CDR1 and CDR2: MNHEY, SVGAGI. The gene calls are TRBV6-5 and TRBJ1-4; no clear D gene. The sequence derives from an adult with an advanced solid tumor such as melanoma, head and neck, liver or kidney cancer. The sample consisted of CD4+ or CD8+ T cells sorted from blood, taken in a trial of the OX40 agonist ivuxolimab. CDR3 nucleotide sequence: TGTGCCAGCGCGACACAGACTAATGAAAAACTGTTTTTT. This codes for CASATQTNEKLFF.